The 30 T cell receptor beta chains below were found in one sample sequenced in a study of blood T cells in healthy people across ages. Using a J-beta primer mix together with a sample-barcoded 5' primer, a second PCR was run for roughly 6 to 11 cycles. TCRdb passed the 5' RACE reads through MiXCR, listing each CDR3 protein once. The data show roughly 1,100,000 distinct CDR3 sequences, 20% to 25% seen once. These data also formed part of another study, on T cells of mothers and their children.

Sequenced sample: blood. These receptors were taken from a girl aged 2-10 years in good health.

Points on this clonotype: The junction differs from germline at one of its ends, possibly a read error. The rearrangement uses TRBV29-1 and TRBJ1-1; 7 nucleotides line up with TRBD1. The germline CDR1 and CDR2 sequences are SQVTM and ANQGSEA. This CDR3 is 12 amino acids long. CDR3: CSVGTANTEASF. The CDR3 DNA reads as TGCAGCGTAGGGACAGCGAACACTGAAGCTTCCTTT.

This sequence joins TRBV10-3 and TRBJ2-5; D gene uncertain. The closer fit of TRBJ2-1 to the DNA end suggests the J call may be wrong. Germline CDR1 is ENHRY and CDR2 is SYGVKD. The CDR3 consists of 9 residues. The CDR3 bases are TGTGCCATCAGTCGGAAGCAGTTCTTC. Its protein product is CAISRKQFF.

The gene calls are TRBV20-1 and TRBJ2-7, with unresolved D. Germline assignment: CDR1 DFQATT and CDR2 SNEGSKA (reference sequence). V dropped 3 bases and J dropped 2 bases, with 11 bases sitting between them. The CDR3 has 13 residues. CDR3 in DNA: TGCAGTGCTAGTCTCCATTCTACCTACGAGCAGTACTTC. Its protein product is CSASLHSTYEQYF.

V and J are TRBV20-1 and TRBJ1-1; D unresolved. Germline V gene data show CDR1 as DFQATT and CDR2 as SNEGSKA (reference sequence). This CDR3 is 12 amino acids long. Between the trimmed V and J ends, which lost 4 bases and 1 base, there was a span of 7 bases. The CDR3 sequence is CSAKGENTEAFF. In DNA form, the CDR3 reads TGCAGTGCTAAAGGTGAGAACACTGAAGCTTTCTTT.

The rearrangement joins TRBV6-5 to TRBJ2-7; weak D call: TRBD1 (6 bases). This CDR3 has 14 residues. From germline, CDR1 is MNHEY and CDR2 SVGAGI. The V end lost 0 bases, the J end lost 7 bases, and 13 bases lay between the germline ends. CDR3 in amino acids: CASSYSQGTGEQYF. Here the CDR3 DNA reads TGTGCCAGCAGTTACTCGCAGGGGACGGGGGAGCAGTACTTC.

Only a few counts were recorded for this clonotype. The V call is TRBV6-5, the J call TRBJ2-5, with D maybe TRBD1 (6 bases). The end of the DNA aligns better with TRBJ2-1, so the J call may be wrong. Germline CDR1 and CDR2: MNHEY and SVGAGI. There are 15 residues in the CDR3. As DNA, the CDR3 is TGTGCCAGCAGTTACATTCCAGGGGAAGACGATGAGCAGTTCTTC. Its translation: CASSYIPGEDDEQFF.

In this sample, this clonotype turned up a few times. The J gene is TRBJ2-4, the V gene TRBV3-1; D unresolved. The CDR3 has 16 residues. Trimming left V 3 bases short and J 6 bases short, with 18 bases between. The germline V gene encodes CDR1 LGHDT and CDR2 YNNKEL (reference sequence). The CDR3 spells CASSQTSAGRLNIQYF. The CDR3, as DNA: TGTGCCAGCAGCCAGACCTCCGCAGGACGGCTAAACATTCAGTACTTC.

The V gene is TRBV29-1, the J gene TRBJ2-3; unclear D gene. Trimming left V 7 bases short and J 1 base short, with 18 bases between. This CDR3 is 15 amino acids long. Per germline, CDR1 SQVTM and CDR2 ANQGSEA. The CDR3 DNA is TGCAGCGGGACCCGGGCCGTCGCCGGCACAGATACGCAGTATTTT. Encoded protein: CSGTRAVAGTDTQYF.

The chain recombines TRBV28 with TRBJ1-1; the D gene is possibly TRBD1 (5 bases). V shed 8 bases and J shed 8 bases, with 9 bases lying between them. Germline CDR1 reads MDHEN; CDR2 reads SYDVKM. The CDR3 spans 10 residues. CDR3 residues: CASRDVEAFF. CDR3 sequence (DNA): TGTGCCAGCCGGGACGTCGAAGCTTTCTTT.

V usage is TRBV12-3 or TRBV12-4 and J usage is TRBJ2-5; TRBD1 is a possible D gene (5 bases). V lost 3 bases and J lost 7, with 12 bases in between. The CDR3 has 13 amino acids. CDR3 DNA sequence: TGTGCCAGCAGTTTCAGGGTAGTTGGGACCCAGTACTTC. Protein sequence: CASSFRVVGTQYF.

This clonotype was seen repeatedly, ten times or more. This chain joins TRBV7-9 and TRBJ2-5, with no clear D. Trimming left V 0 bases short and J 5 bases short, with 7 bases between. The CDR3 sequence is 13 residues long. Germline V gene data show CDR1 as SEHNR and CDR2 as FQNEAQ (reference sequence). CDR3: CASSLALGETQYF. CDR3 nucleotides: TGTGCCAGCAGCTTAGCGCTGGGGGAGACCCAGTACTTC.

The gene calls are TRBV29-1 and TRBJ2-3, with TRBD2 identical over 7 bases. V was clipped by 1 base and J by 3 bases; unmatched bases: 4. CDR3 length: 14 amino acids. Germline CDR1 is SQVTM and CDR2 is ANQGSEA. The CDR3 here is CSVEAAGETDTQYF. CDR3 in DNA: TGCAGCGTTGAAGCCGCGGGAGAGACAGATACGCAGTATTTT.

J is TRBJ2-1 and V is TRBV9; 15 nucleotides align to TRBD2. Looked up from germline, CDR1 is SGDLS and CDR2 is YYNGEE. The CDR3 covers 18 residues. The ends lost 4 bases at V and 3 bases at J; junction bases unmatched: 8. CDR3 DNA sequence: TGTGCCAGCAGCCCACGAGGGACTAGCGGGGGGCGCTACAATGAGCAGTTCTTC. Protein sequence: CASSPRGTSGGRYNEQFF.

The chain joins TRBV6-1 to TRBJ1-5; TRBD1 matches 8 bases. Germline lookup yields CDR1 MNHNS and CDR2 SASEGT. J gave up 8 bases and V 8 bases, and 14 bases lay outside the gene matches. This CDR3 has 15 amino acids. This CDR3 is CASFPTGGLWEPQHF. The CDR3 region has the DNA TGTGCCAGCTTTCCCACAGGGGGGCTTTGGGAGCCCCAGCATTTT.

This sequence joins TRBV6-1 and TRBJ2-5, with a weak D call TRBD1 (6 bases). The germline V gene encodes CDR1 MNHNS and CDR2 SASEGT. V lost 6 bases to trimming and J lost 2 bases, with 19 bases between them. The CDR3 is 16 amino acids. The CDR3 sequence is CASRVRSRGQQETQYF. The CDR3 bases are TGTGCCAGCAGAGTGAGGTCCCGGGGACAACAAGAGACCCAGTACTTC.

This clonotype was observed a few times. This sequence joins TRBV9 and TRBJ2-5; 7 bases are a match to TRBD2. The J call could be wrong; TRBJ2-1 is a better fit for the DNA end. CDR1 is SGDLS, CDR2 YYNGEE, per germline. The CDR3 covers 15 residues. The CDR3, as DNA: TGTGCCAGCAGCGGGGGAGGGCCTAATAATTATGAGCAGTTCTTC. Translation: CASSGGGPNNYEQFF.

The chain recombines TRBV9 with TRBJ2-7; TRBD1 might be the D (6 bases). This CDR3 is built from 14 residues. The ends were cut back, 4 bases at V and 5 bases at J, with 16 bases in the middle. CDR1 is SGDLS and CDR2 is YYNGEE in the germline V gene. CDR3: CASSWDTTPNEQYF. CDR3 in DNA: TGTGCCAGCAGCTGGGACACGACCCCCAACGAGCAGTACTTC.

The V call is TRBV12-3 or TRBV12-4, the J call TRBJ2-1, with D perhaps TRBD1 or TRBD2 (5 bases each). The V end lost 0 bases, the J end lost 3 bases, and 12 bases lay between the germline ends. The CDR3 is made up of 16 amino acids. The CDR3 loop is CASSLAQGVGYNEQFF. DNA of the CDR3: TGTGCCAGCAGTTTAGCGCAGGGAGTAGGCTACAATGAGCAGTTCTTC.

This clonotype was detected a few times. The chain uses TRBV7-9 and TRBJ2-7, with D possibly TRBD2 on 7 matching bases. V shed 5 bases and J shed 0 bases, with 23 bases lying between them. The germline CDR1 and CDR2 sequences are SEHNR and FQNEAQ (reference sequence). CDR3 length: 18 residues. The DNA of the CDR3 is TGTGCCAGCAGCGAAGGGGGGGGACCCTCATTTCACTCCTACGAGCAGTACTTC. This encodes CASSEGGGPSFHSYEQYF.

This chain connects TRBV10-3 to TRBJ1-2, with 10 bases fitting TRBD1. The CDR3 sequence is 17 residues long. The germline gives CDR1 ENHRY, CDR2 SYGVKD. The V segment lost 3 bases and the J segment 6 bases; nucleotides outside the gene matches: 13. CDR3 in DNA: TGTGCCATCAGTGACAGGGACAGGGGTGGTCCCGAAGATGGCTACACCTTC. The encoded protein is CAISDRDRGGPEDGYTF.

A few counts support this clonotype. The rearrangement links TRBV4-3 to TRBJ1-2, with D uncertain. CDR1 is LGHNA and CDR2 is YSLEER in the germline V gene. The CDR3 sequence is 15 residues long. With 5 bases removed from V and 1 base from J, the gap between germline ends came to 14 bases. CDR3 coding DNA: TGCGCCAGCAGCTACGAGCCCGGGGATAACTATGGCTACACCTTC. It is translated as CASSYEPGDNYGYTF.

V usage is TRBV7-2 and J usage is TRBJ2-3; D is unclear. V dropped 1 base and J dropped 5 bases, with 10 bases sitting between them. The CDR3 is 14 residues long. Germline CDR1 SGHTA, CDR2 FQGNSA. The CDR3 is CASSLDGPLDTQYF. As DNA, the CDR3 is TGTGCCAGCAGCTTAGACGGACCTCTAGATACGCAGTATTTT.

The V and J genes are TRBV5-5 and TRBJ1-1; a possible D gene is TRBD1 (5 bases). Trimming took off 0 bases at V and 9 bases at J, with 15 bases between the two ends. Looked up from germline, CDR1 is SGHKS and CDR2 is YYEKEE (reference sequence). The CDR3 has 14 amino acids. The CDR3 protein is CASSLGNVGDQAFF. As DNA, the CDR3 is TGTGCCAGCAGCTTGGGGAATGTGGGGGATCAAGCTTTCTTT.

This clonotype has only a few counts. The CDR3 DNA is TGTGCCAGCAGCATTTTGGGGGGCCAGGAGACCCAGTACTTC. This sequence encodes CASSILGGQETQYF. The chain employs TRBV12-3 or TRBV12-4 and TRBJ2-5; D possibly matches TRBD1 or TRBD2 (6 bases each). Trimming left V 6 bases short and J 5 bases short, with 16 bases between. The CDR3 has 14 amino acids.

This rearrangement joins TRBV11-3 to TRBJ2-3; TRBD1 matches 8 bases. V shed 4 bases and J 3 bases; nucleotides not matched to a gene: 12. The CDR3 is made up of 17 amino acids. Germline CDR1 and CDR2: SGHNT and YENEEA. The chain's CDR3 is CASSYALAGGMTDTQYF. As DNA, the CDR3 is TGTGCCAGCAGCTACGCTTTAGCAGGGGGCATGACAGATACGCAGTATTTT.

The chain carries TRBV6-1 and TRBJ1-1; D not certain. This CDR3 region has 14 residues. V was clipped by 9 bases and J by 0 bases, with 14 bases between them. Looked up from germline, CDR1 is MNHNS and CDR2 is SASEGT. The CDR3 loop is CASSIPRVNTEAFF. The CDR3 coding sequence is TGTGCCAGTAGCATCCCAAGGGTGAACACTGAAGCTTTCTTT.

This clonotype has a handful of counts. CDR3 amino acids: CAKEKTDRGYTDTQYF. CDR3 DNA: TGTGCCAAGGAAAAGACGGACAGGGGGTACACAGATACGCAGTATTTT. The chain links TRBV2 to TRBJ2-3; TRBD1 aligns across 10 bases. The V gene end was trimmed by 10 bases and the J gene end by 2 bases; junction bases not matched to a gene: 12. The CDR3 sequence is 16 residues long. Germline CDR1 reads SNHLY; CDR2 reads FYNNEI.

In nucleotides, the CDR3 is TGTGCCACCAGCAGAGATTCGGTCCCTTCACCCCTCCACTTT. Protein sequence: CATSRDSVPSPLHF. The chain combines TRBV15 with TRBJ1-6; D unresolved. The germline V gene encodes CDR1 LNHNV and CDR2 YYDKDF (reference sequence). V lost 0 bases to trimming and J lost 9 bases, with 9 bases between them. CDR3 size: 14 residues.

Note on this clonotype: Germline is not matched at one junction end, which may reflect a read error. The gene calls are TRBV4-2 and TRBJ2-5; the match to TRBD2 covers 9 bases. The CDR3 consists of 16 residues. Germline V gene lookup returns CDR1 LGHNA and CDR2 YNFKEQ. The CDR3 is CASNQGGIAGEETQYF. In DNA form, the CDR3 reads TGTGCCAGCAACCAAGGGGGAATAGCGGGGGAGGAGACCCAGTACTTC.

The CDR3 reads CATSDFRVGFGGHVINEQFF. CDR3 bases: TGTGCCACCAGTGATTTTAGGGTAGGTTTTGGGGGGCATGTAATCAATGAGCAGTTCTTC. The chain joins TRBV24-1 to TRBJ2-1, with D perhaps TRBD1 or TRBD2 (6 bases each). Per germline, CDR1 KGHDR and CDR2 SFDVKD. Trimming cost V 1 base and J 6 bases, with 27 bases left between them. The CDR3 has 20 residues.